The source of this T cell receptor beta chain is a study of tumor and adjacent non-tumor tissue in lung cancer. Study results and limitations: Top 100 clones took a larger repertoire share in normal lung. Compared with tumor, normal lung showed significantly lower TCR diversity.

No cell sorting was done before RNA was extracted from the tissue. This non-tumor lung sample came from over 3 cm beyond the tumor edge. As regards this clonotype: The target antigen is unknown.

TCRbeta libraries were built with three rounds of nested PCR, modified from ARM-PCR. TCRdb re-called the multiplex PCR reads with MiXCR, one entry per CDR3 protein. The table includes 50,000 to 60,000 distinct CDR3 sequences, about 70% detected once. The source material was distant non-tumor lung tissue. The receptor was derived from a woman in her fifties or sixties with non-small cell lung cancer.

The CDR3 region is CASSQGPARSETQYF. The CDR3 region has the DNA TGCGCCAGCAGCCAAGGGCCAGCGAGATCGGAGACCCAGTACTTC. V is TRBV4-3 and J is TRBJ2-5; D uncertain. Trimming took 1 base from V and 5 from J, leaving 14 bases between them. The CDR3 extends over 15 amino acids. Germline V lookup: CDR1 LGHNA, CDR2 YSLEER.